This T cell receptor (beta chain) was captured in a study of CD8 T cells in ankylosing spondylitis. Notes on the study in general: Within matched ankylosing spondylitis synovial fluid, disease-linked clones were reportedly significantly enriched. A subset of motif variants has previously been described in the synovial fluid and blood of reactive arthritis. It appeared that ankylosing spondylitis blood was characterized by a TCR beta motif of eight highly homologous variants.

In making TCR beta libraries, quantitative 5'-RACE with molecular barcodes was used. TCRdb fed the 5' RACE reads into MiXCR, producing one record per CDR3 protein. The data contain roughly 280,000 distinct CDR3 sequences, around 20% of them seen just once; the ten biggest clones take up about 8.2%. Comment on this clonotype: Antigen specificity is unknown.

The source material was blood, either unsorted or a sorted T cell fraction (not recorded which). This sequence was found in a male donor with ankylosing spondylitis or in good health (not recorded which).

The CDR3 DNA reads as TGTGCCAGCTCACAAGGGAGCGGTGCCAATCAGCCCCAGCATTTT. It translates to CASSQGSGANQPQHF. The gene calls are TRBV18 and TRBJ1-5; D uncertain. Trimming pared 4 bases from V and 3 bases from J, leaving 13 bases between. The germline gives CDR1 KGHSH, CDR2 LQKENI. The CDR3 totals 15 residues.